This T cell receptor beta chain was recorded in a study of Ad26.COV2.S vaccination and SARS-CoV-2 variants. The overall study: The donor participated in the COV1001 trial, in its Ad26.COV2.S arm. Intramuscularly, Ad26.COV2.S was given either once or twice, 56 days apart.

Notes on this clone: Its antigen is unknown.

Only in-frame clones appear in the TCRdb table, and some are missing; sequencing was by immunoSEQ multiplex PCR. The sample includes some 240,000 clones, roughly 85% seen only once; the top ten take roughly 3%. V lost 4 bases to trimming and J lost 8 bases, with 14 bases between them. The CDR3 runs to 13 residues. Germline CDR1 SEHNR, CDR2 FQNEAQ (reference sequence). Sample treatment: around 19 received Ad26.COV2.S at low or high dose, single or two shots; roughly five received placebo; per-sample allocation not given. Following the first vaccine or placebo injection, samples were taken on day 63. An Ad26 vector expressing Wuhan-strain SARS-CoV-2 spike served as the vaccine. Study-wide results and limits: Vaccinees and placebo recipients showed similar non-spike TCR breadth.

The rearrangement links TRBV7-9 to TRBJ1-2, with D possibly matching TRBD1 (6 bases). The TCR was taken from a person between 18 and 59 years old who received the Ad26.COV2.S COVID-19 vaccine or a placebo. The sequencing used peripheral blood, collected in a trial of Ad26.COV2.S vaccine versus placebo. Written as DNA, the CDR3 is TGTGCCAGCAGCTCCCTCGGGGGGGGCGGCTACACCTTC. It yields the protein CASSSLGGGGYTF.